This TCR beta chain derives from a study of blood T cell repertoires in COVID-19 (TCRdb year 2020). In terms of the full investigation: Samples from collaborators originated in the United States, Italy and Spain and spanned both the acute and convalescent phases of COVID-19. Where available, HLA class I and class II types were obtained from metadata supplied by the sample provider rather than from assay-based typing. The repertoires were made available in a free public database intended to serve as a resource for research on the immune response to SARS-CoV-2. Nearly every sample came with metadata listing a de-identified subject ID, COVID-19 status, age in years and sex. The material from the prospective study consisted of cDNA or gDNA derived from T cells, B-cell-depleted T cells, or PBMCs. The dataset comprised deeply sampled blood TCRbeta repertoires from subjects exposed to, actively infected with, or recovered from COVID-19. Samples came from the ongoing ImmuneRACE study (first 160 participants) plus 1,254 subjects from 6 global collaborators.

V sheds 3 bases and J sheds 7 bases, leaving 15 bases between their ends. The CDR3, from cysteine to phenylalanine, totals 14 residues. Just the 42-base CDR3 DNA is kept, in frame starting at base 1. Looking up the germline V gene (reference sequence) yields CDR1 SEHNR and CDR2 FQNEAQ. This clone was recorded a few times. This receptor's antigen is unknown. Per-nucleotide qualities are absent, and no much larger clonotype sits a single base away. Findings and caveats that apply to the study as a whole: How much clinical and demographic metadata was included differed by source and by participant, and the metadata was provided uncurated.

TCRbeta CDR3 regions were amplified from genomic DNA using the immunoSEQ Assay, a bias-controlled multiplex PCR. The original methods were these. The number of nucleated cells in each sample was estimated from the amplification of reference gene primers within the assay. To quantify the absolute abundance of each unique TCRbeta CDR3 rearrangement, sequence reads were collapsed and filtered. Productive Simpson clonality was computed per sample as the square root of Simpson's diversity index over productive rearrangements. TCRdb limited this immuneACCESS table to in-frame rearrangements with V and J called. A share of clones is missing; checked studies link under half to unresolved V genes, and the rest is unexplained. Clone size and the V and J calls come from that table; the DNA yielded D and trimming. The sample table lists roughly 58,000 clones, approximately 80% of them with a count of one. The ten largest clones take up around 20% of the sample.

Whole blood was collected in K2EDTA tubes by collaborating institutions according to the institutions' own protocols. For TCRbeta analysis, collaborators shipped samples in one of three forms: frozen whole blood, isolated PBMCs, or DNA extracted from either of those sample types. The sequencing sample was made of peripheral blood. The receptor was derived from a middle-aged man with active or convalescent COVID-19. This chain is built from TRBV7-9 and TRBJ1-2; the best D guess is TRBD1, with 5 bases matching. The nucleotide sequence is TGTGCCAGCAGCTTTGTCTTGACAGTTCTTGGCTACACCTTC. Its protein is CASSFVLTVLGYTF.